This T cell receptor (beta chain) was recovered during a study of blood T cells in healthy people across ages. The study, taken as a whole, reports: Estimates based on one million T cells were treated as lower bounds.

Per sample, no less than 5 micrograms of total RNA were extracted. Primers used in a second PCR of about 7 to 12 cycles were a sample-barcoded 5' primer and a J-beta primer mix. TCRdb reanalysed the 5' RACE reads using MiXCR and keeps one entry per CDR3 protein. The sample has under 800,000 distinct CDR3 sequences, approximately 43% seen once. V lost 3 bases, J lost 0 bases, and 12 bases lay in between. This CDR3 is 16 amino acids long. This clonotype was recorded a few times. Its antigen is unidentified. The sequencing input was blood. This chain joins TRBV12-3 or TRBV12-4 and TRBJ1-5; D is perhaps TRBD1 (5 bases). The sequence came from a woman aged 55-70 years in good health. CDR3 in DNA: TGTGCCAGCAGTTTGGGGGGAGCGCCTAGCAATCAGCCCCAGCATTTT. It specifies CASSLGGAPSNQPQHF.